The source of this T cell receptor beta chain is a study of immune evolution from preneoplasia to lung adenocarcinoma (dated by TCRdb to about 2021). Notes on the research overall: HLA loss of heterozygosity was seen in approximately 6.5%, 16% and 36% of AIS, MIA and ADC lesions, and in no AAH lesions. The study combined immune gene expression, TCR sequencing and multiplex immunofluorescence to profile immune contexture across lung adenocarcinoma precursors and invasive adenocarcinoma. Resected precursor lesions (AAH, AIS, MIA) and invasive adenocarcinomas were compared against paired morphologically normal lung tissue. Sample size was based on specimen availability rather than a prior power calculation. The immune data were combined with whole exome sequencing and methylation data from the same cohort of nodules. The overall cohort comprised under 70 patients with pulmonary nodules who underwent surgical resection. TCR sequencing data were obtained from around 56 patients. The study reported that fewer than 120 samples were used for TCR sequencing. Class I HLA alleles were inferred from exome data with POLYSOLVER, and allele-specific HLA loss was detected with LOHHLA.

Patients underwent resection in Japan or China between about 2014 and 2018. Histologic diagnosis of each case was confirmed independently by two lung cancer pathologists on H&E slides. Macro-dissection after pathologic assessment enriched premalignant or tumor cells for nucleic acid extraction. FFPE tissue was used for DNA isolation with the AllPrep DNA/RNA FFPE Kit. Concerning this clone: What antigen it recognizes has not been identified. Qualities for individual bases were not recorded, and no much larger clone is one base off.

Using the immunoSEQ hsTCRbeta Kit, TCR beta CDR3 regions were sequenced from DNA. The study's own analysis went as follows. TCR sequencing data were analysed with the ImmunoSEQ Analyzer. T cell clonality was calculated on productive rearrangements as 1 minus Pielou's evenness. To measure T cell diversity, the inverse Simpson index was applied to productive templates. T cell density was defined as TCR beta template counts normalized to usable DNA, with usable DNA estimated by amplifying and sequencing housekeeping genes. Two-sided Kruskal-Wallis tests were used to compare TCR metrics between histologic stages. TCRdb provides this immuneACCESS table in a form limited to in-frame rearrangements. Some clones are lacking; in checked studies, under half of them reflect an unresolved V gene, and why the rest are absent is not known. Clone size and the V and J calls come from that table; the DNA yielded D and trimming. Here the sample has 13,000 to 15,000 clones; roughly 77% occur a single time. The ten most abundant clones make up 2.5% to 3.5% of the sample.

Trimming costs V 6 bases and J 0 bases, and their ends lie 12 bases apart. The germline V gene supplies CDR1 SGHTA and CDR2 FQGNSA. The CDR3 contains 15 residues, cysteine and phenylalanine counted. The sequence is cut down to CDR3 DNA, 45 bases in frame from base 1. Results the study describes overall, beyond this receptor: Normal lung had the highest top T cell clone frequencies, and these frequencies appeared to fall progressively from AAH through AIS, MIA and invasive adenocarcinoma. Findings were based on association rather than direct causation; larger cohorts with long-term follow-up and longitudinal biopsies were deemed needed. Compared with EGFR-mutant or double wild-type lesions, KRAS-mutant nodules had the highest T cell clonality. Normal lung showed the highest clonality, whereas later-stage lesions appeared to have higher T cell density and diversity but lower clonality. Because all patients came from Japan and China, whether the findings apply to Western populations was uncertain.

The chain employs TRBV7-2 and TRBJ1-3; TRBD1 is possibly the D segment (6 matching bases). Material for sequencing was FFPE minimally invasive lung adenocarcinoma tissue. What this sample's cell subset or site label stands for: micro-invasive lung adenocarcinoma (MIA). This sequence originates from a person aged 55-85 years with lung adenocarcinoma. The nucleotide sequence reads as follows: TGTGCCAGCAGACCAGGGGCTTACTCTGGAAACACCATATATTTT. It specifies CASRPGAYSGNTIYF.